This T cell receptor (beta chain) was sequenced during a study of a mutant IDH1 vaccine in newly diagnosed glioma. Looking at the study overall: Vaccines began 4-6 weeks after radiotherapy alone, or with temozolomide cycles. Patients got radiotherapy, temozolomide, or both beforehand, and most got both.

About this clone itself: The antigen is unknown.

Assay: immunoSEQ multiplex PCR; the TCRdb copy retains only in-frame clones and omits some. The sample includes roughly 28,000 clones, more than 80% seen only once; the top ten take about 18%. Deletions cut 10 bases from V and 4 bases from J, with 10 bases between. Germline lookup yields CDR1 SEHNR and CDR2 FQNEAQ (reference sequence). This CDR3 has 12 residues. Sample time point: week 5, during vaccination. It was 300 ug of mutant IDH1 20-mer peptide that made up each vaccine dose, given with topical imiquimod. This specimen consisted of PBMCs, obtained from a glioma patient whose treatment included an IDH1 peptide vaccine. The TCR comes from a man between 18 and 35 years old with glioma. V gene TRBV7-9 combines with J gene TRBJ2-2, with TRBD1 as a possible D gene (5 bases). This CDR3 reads CATPRVTGELFF. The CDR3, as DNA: TGTGCCACCCCCAGGGTCACCGGGGAGCTGTTTTTT.